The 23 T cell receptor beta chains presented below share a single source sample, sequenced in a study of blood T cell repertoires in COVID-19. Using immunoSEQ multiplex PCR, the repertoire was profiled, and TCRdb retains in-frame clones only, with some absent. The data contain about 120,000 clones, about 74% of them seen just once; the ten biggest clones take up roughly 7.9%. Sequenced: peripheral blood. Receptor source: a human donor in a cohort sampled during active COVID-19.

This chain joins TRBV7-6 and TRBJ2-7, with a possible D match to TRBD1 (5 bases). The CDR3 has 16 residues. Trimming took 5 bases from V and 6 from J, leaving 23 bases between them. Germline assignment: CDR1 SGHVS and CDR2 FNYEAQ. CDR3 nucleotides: TGTGCCAGCAGCACCATTCCCTCCCCGGGCGACAGCGAGCAGTACTTC. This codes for CASSTIPSPGDSEQYF.

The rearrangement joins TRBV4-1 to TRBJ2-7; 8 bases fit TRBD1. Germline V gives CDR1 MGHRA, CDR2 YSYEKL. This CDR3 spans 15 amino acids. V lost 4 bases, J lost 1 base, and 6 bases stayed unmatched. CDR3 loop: CASSPGTGPSYEQYF. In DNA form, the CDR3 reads TGCGCCAGCAGCCCCGGGACAGGCCCTTCCTACGAGCAGTACTTC.

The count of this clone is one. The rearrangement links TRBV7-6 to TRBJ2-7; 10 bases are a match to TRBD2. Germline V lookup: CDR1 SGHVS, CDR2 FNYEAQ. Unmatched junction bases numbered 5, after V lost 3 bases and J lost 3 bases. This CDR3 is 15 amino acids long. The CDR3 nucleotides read TGTGCCAGCAGCTTCCTAGCGGGAGATGGCTACGAGCAGTACTTC. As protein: CASSFLAGDGYEQYF.

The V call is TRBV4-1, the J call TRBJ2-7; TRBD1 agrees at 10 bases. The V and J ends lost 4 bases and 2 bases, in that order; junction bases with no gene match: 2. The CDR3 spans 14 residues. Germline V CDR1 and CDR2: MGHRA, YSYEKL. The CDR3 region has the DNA TGCGCCAGCAGCCTGGGACAGGGGACCTACGAGCAGTACTTC. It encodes CASSLGQGTYEQYF.

The CDR3 DNA follows: TGTGCCAGCAGTCGCTTCGGGATTTCCTACGAGCAGTACTTC. Its translation: CASSRFGISYEQYF. The chain links TRBV27 to TRBJ2-7, with D possibly TRBD2 on 5 matching bases. The CDR3 is 14 residues long. Germline V CDR1 and CDR2: MNHEY, SMNVEV (reference sequence). V was shortened by 5 bases and J by 1 base, with 12 bases between the two germline ends.

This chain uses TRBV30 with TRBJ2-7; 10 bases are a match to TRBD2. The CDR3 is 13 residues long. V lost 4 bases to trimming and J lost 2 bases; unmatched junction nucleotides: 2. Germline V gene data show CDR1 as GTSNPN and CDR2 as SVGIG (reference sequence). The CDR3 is CAWTSGGAYEQYF. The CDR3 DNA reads TGTGCCTGGACAAGCGGGGGGGCCTACGAGCAGTACTTC.

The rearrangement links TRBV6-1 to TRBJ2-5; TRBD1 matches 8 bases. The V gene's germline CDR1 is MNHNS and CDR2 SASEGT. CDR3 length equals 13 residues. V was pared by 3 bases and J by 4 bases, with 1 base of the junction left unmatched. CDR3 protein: CASSDDRGETQYF. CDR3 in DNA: TGTGCCAGCAGTGACGACAGGGGAGAGACCCAGTACTTC.

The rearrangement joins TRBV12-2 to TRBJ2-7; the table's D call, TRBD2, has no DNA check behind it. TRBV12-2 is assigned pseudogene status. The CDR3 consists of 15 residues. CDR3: CASRFGGYGSYEQYF. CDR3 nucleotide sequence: TGTGCAAGTCGCTTTGGAGGATACGGGTCCTACGAGCAGTACTTC.

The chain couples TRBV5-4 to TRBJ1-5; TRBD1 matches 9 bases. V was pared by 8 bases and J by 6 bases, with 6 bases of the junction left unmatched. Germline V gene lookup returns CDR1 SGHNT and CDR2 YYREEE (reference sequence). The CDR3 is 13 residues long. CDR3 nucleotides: TGTGCCAGTATCGGACAGGGGAGTCAGCCCCAGCATTTT. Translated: CASIGQGSQPQHF.

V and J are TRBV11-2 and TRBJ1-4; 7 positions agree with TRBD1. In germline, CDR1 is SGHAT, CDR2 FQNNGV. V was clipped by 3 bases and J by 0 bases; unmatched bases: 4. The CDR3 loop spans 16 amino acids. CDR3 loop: CASSFGTAATNEKLFF. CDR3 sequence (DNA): TGTGCCAGCAGCTTCGGGACAGCCGCAACTAATGAAAAACTGTTTTTT. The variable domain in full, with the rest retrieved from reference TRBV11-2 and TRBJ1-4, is EAGVAQSPRYKIIEKRQSVAFWCNPISGHATLYWYQQILGQGPKLLIQFQNNGVVDDSQLPKDRFSAERLKGVDSTLKIQPAKLEDSAVYLCASSFGTAATNEKLFFGSGTQLSVL.

This chain's CDR3 is CASSHATGEQYF. The CDR3 region has the DNA TGCGCCAGCAGCCACGCTACCGGTGAGCAGTACTTC. The chain carries TRBV4-1 and TRBJ2-7; no firm D call. Germline V gene lookup returns CDR1 MGHRA and CDR2 YSYEKL. The CDR3 is made up of 12 amino acids. V lost 3 bases and J lost 7, with 10 bases in between.

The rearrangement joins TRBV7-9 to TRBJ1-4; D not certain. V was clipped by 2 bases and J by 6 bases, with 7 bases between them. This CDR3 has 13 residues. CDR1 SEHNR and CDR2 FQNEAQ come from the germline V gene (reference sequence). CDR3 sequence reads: CASSLTGDEKLFF. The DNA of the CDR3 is TGTGCCAGCAGCTTAACCGGGGATGAAAAACTGTTTTTT.

CDR3 DNA sequence: TGTGCCAGCAGTTTCCCCGGGTTCTCTTATAGCAATCAGCCCCAGCATTTT. It encodes CASSFPGFSYSNQPQHF. V and J are TRBV28 and TRBJ1-5, with D unresolved. This CDR3 contains 17 residues. V was cut by 3 bases and J by 0 bases, with 15 bases left in between. CDR1 is MDHEN and CDR2 is SYDVKM in the germline V gene. The full variable domain, rest sourced from reference TRBV28 and TRBJ1-5, is DVKVTQSSRYLVKRTGEKVFLECVQDMDHENMFWYRQDPGLGLRLIYFSYDVKMKEKGDIPEGYSVSREKKERFSLILESASTNQTSMYLCASSFPGFSYSNQPQHFGDGTRLSIL.

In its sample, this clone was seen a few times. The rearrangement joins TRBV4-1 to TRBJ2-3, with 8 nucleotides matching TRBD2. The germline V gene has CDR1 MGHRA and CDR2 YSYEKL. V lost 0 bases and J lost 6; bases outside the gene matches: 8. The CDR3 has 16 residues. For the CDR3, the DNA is TGCGCCAGCAGCCAAGATTTCGGGAGGGCCTCTGATACGCAGTATTTT. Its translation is CASSQDFGRASDTQYF.

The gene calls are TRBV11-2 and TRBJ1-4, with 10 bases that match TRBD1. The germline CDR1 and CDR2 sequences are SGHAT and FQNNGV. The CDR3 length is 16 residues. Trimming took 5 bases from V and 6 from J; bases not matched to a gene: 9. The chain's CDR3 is CASSPSETGGYEKLFF. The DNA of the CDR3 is TGTGCCAGCAGCCCATCCGAGACAGGGGGCTATGAAAAACTGTTTTTT.

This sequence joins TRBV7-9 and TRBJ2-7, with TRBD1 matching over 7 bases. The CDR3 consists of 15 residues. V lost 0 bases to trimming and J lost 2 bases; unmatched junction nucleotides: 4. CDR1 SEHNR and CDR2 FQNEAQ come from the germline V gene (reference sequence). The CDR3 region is CASSLATGDAYEQYF. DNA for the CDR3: TGTGCCAGCAGCTTAGCCACAGGGGATGCCTACGAGCAGTACTTC.

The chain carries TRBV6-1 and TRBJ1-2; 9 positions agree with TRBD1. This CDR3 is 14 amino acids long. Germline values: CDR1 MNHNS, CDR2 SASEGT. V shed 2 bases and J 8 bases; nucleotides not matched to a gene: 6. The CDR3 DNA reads TGTGCCAGCAGTGAAACAGGGGGCAGGGGAGGCTACACCTTC. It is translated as CASSETGGRGGYTF.

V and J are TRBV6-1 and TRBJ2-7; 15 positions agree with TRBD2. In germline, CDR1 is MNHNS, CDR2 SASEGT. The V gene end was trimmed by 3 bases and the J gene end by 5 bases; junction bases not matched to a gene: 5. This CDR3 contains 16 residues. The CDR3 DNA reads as TGTGCCAGCAGTGATTGGACTAGCGGGAGGGGTCACGAGCAGTACTTC. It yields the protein CASSDWTSGRGHEQYF.

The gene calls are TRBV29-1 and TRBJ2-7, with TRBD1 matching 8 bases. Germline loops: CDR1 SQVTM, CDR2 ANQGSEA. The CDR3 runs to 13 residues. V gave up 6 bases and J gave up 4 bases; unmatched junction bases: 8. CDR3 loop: CSVKTGGVYEQYF. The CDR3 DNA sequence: TGCAGCGTCAAAACAGGGGGAGTGTACGAGCAGTACTTC.

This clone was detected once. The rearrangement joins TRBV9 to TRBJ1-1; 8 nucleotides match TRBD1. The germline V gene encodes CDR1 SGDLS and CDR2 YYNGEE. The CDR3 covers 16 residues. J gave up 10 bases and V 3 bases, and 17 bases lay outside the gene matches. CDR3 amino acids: CASSEGDRLDGLGAFF. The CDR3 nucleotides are TGTGCCAGCAGCGAGGGGGACAGGCTGGACGGCCTCGGAGCTTTCTTT.

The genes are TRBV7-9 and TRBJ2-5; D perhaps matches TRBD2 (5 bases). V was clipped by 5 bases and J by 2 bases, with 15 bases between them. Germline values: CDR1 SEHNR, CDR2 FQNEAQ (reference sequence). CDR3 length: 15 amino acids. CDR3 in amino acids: CASSPSGGPQETQYF. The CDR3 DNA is TGTGCCAGCAGCCCCTCTGGCGGGCCACAAGAGACCCAGTACTTC.

CDR3 DNA sequence: TGTGCCAGTAGTGGAGCCCAGGGTGCAGATACGCAGTATTTT. Its protein is CASSGAQGADTQYF. The rearrangement joins TRBV19 to TRBJ2-3; D is possibly TRBD1 (5 bases). Germline V gives CDR1 LNHDA, CDR2 SQIVND (reference sequence). V shed 5 bases and J shed 4 bases, with 13 bases lying between them. This CDR3 region has 14 residues.

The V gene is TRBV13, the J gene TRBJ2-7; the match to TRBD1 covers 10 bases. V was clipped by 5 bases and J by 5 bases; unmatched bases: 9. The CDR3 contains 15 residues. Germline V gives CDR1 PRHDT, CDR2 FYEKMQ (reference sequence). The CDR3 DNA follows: TGTGCCAGCAGCCCAGCGGGACAGGGGTTTCACGAGCAGTACTTC. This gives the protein CASSPAGQGFHEQYF.